The sequence of this T cell receptor (beta chain) was determined in a study of cytomegalovirus exposure and HLA in healthy donors (dated by TCRdb to about 2017). Concerning the study at large: According to a later analysis, one platform produced both the 110 or so validation repertoires and the 620 or so repertoires of the first cohort. The study aimed to test whether signatures of past pathogen exposure could be identified by cataloging public T cell receptors. In addition to the first cohort of approximately 670 subjects, a separate validation cohort of 130 or so different subjects was used. To predict cytomegalovirus infection status, the study brought together high-throughput TCR immunosequencing, statistical association of individual TCRs with disease status, and machine learning.

The donors belonged to the validation cohort of about 120 subjects, which was separate from the approximately 700-subject first cohort. For this clone: Its antigen target is currently unknown. Qualities for individual bases were not recorded, and no much larger clone is one base off.

Reading the germline V gene gives CDR1 MDHEN and CDR2 SYDVKM. Cut back by 7 bases and 7 bases, the V and J ends lie 14 bases apart. From its cysteine to its phenylalanine, the CDR3 spans 14 amino acids. Only the CDR3 part of the read is kept: 42 bases, read in frame from the first base. Overall study outcomes, separate from this receptor: Subsequent analysis determined that TCRs grouped into clusters in the first cohort also showed a tendency toward co-occurrence across the 90 to 150 validation repertoires, and 85% to 95% of cluster scores exceeded 0. While some public TCRs were present in many individuals, most TCR sequences turned up only very rarely across donors. According to the authors, the approach could potentially be generalized to other disease states and immunological phenotypes. In the study, about 150 TCR beta chains were listed as associated with cytomegalovirus. All 120 or so repertoires were used to score co-occurrence in the validation cohort in a later analysis, because that analysis had no HLA typing for the cohort. In vitro tests confirmed that a few of the cytomegalovirus-associated TCR beta chains recognize cytomegalovirus antigens. The classifier was reported to diagnose cytomegalovirus status with high specificity and sensitivity in both the original cohort and the validation cohort.

Receptor libraries were prepared by the immunoSEQ multiplex PCR assay. As for how the authors treated the data: A statistical classification framework was built to diagnose cytomegalovirus status from the catalog of TCR beta chain sequences. TCRdb mirrors the immuneACCESS table, restricted to in-frame sequences. Some clones are absent from its copies; in checked studies, under half trace to an unresolved V gene, and the reason for the others is unknown. From that table come the V and J calls and clone size; the DNA was used to work out D and trimming. The sample table holds tens of thousands of clones, of which around 94% were seen once. Clones ranked in the top ten supply roughly 3.3% of the sample.

The receptor was derived from a woman between 18 and 29 years old in good health and CMV-seropositive. The chain joins TRBV28 to TRBJ1-6; matching of 6 bases hints at TRBD1 as the D gene. Sequences were obtained from PBMCs. The sequenced DNA: TGTGCCAGCATCCACAGGGTAGACAATTCACCCCTCCACTTT. This gives the protein CASIHRVDNSPLHF.